These T cell receptor beta chains were read from a single sample in a study of vaccination effects on CD4 cells after COVID-19. These receptors have no identified antigens. Data came from immunoSEQ multiplex PCR; TCRdb stores just in-frame clones and leaves some out. Counted here are 40,000 to 45,000 clones, around 80% occurring once; the ten biggest clones make up about 10%. The material was CD4+ T cells from PBMCs cultured with SARS-CoV-2 spike peptides, obtained before COVID-19 vaccination. The receptors were gathered from a human donor who received a COVID-19 vaccine. Each CDR3 is given with its conserved first and last residue. D genes are given only for firm matches. Expanded clones are given a class, and other clones once, few, many or no size at all.

clone_size	v_call	d_call	j_call	cdr3_aa	cdr3_nt
NA	TRBV3-1/TRBV3-2	TRBD1	TRBJ1-1	CASSNTGGTEAFF	TGTGCCAGCAGCAATACAGGGGGAACTGAAGCTTTCTTT
NA	TRBV27	NA	TRBJ2-2	CASSFWSTGELFF	TGTGCCAGCAGTTTTTGGAGCACCGGGGAGCTGTTTTTT
NA	TRBV28	NA	TRBJ1-2	CASLMGAQYNYGYTF	TGTGCCAGCCTCATGGGGGCACAATATAACTATGGCTACACCTTC
NA	TRBV6-6	NA	TRBJ2-5	CASSYSNSQETQYF	TGTGCCAGCAGTTACTCGAACAGCCAAGAGACCCAGTACTTC
NA	TRBV6-5	TRBD1	TRBJ1-1	CASSYGYGQGNTEAFF	TGTGCCAGCAGTTACGGATACGGACAGGGGAACACTGAAGCTTTCTTT
NA	TRBV30	NA	TRBJ1-3	CAWSVNGNTIYF	TGTGCCTGGAGTGTGAATGGAAACACCATATATTTT
NA	TRBV7-8	TRBD2	TRBJ2-4	CASSLGSSGVNIQYF	TGTGCCAGCAGCTTAGGATCTAGCGGGGTAAACATTCAGTACTTC
once	TRBV12-2	NA	TRBJ2-1	CASRLVKRGGYNEQFF	TGTGCAAGTCGCTTAGTAAAGCGGGGGGGATATAATGAGCAGTTCTTC
NA	TRBV4-1	NA	TRBJ1-4	CASSQAEGTNEKLFF	TGCGCCAGCAGCCAAGCCGAGGGTACTAATGAAAAACTGTTTTTT
few	TRBV20-1	NA	TRBJ1-1	CSASPQGTAFF	TGCAGTGCTAGCCCACAGGGAACAGCTTTCTTT
NA	TRBV18	NA	TRBJ1-1	CASSPRNAGAFF	TGTGCCAGCTCACCCAGGAACGCGGGGGCTTTCTTT
NA	TRBV2	NA	TRBJ2-3	CASSEMTAGAYF	TGTGCCAGCAGTGAAATGACGGCTGGCGCGTATTTT
few	TRBV6-5	TRBD1	TRBJ1-6	CASSLGQGDSPLHF	TGTGCCAGCAGTCTCGGACAGGGAGATTCACCCCTCCACTTT
NA	TRBV2	NA	TRBJ2-1	CASSRRTENEQFF	TGTGCCAGCAGCCGAAGGACAGAGAATGAGCAGTTCTTC
NA	TRBV5-1	TRBD2	TRBJ2-3	CASSFLAGTDTQYF	TGCGCCAGCAGCTTTCTAGCGGGTACAGATACGCAGTATTTT
NA	TRBV19	NA	TRBJ2-3	CASRSGFPTDTQYF	TGTGCCAGTAGGTCCGGGTTTCCCACAGATACGCAGTATTTT
NA	TRBV7-3	TRBD1	TRBJ2-2	CASSMTGGANTGELFF	TGTGCCAGCAGCATGACAGGGGGCGCGAACACCGGGGAGCTGTTTTTT
NA	TRBV5-4	NA	TRBJ1-2	CASSLQGDYGYTF	TGTGCCAGCAGCTTGCAGGGCGACTATGGCTACACCTTC
NA	TRBV6-4	NA	TRBJ2-5	CASSKEGGETQYF	TGTGCCAGCAGCAAGGAGGGCGGAGAGACCCAGTACTTC
NA	TRBV24-1	NA	TRBJ1-2	CATSDTTYGYTF	TGTGCCACCAGTGATACGACTTATGGCTACACCTTC
NA	TRBV3-1/TRBV3-2	NA	TRBJ1-2	CASSPDRNYGYTF	TGTGCCAGCAGCCCTGATCGGAACTATGGCTACACCTTC
NA	TRBV28	TRBD2	TRBJ2-1	CASSLSSSSGMVDEQFF	TGTGCCAGCAGTTTAAGTTCATCTAGCGGGATGGTGGATGAGCAGTTCTTC
NA	TRBV7-9	NA	TRBJ2-5	CASSLPVQETQYF	TGTGCCAGCAGCTTACCAGTTCAAGAGACCCAGTACTTC
NA	TRBV5-6	NA	TRBJ1-6	CASSFRQDYNSPLHF	TGTGCCAGCAGCTTTCGACAGGACTATAATTCACCCCTCCACTTT
NA	TRBV24-1	NA	TRBJ2-1	CATSAGVYNEQFF	TGTGCCACCAGTGCCGGGGTTTACAATGAGCAGTTCTTC
NA	TRBV5-1	NA	TRBJ1-1	CASSLGWGMSGNTEAFF	TGCGCCAGCAGCTTGGGGTGGGGTATGAGTGGGAACACTGAAGCTTTCTTT
NA	TRBV2	NA	TRBJ1-5	CASRPPGVGNQPQHF	TGTGCCAGCAGGCCGCCGGGAGTCGGCAATCAGCCCCAGCATTTT
NA	TRBV5-1	NA	TRBJ1-2	CASSLVPPGTYGYTF	TGCGCCAGCAGCTTGGTCCCCCCCGGCACGTATGGCTACACCTTC
NA	TRBV7-2	NA	TRBJ2-2	CASSLGTGELFF	TGTGCCAGCAGCTTAGGCACCGGGGAGCTGTTTTTT
NA	TRBV5-1	NA	TRBJ1-1	CASSLAGGGLGVEAFF	TGCGCCAGCAGCTTGGCTGGCGGAGGATTGGGAGTTGAAGCTTTCTTT
NA	TRBV3-1/TRBV3-2	NA	TRBJ2-5	CASSPGSSETQYF	TGTGCCAGCAGCCCAGGGAGTAGCGAGACCCAGTACTTC
NA	TRBV29-1	TRBD2	TRBJ2-5	CSVPGLAGDLQETQYF	TGCAGCGTCCCGGGACTAGCGGGGGACTTGCAAGAGACCCAGTACTTC